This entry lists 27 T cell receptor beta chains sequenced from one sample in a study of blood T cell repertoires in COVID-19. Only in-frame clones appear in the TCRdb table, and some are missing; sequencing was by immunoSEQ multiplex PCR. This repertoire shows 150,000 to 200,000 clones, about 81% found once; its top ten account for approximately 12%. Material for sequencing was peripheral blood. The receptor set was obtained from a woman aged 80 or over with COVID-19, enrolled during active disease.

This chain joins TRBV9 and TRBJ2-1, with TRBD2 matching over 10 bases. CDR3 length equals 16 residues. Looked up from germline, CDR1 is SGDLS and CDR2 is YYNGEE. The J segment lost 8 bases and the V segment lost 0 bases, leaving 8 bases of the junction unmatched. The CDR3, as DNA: TGTGCCAGCAGCGTAGTGCGGCTAGCGGGAGCCGATGAGCAGTTCTTC. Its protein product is CASSVVRLAGADEQFF.

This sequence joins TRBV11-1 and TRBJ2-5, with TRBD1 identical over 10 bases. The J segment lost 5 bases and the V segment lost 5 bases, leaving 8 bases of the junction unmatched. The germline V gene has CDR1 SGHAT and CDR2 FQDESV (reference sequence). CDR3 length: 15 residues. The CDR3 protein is CASSAQGTGEETQYF. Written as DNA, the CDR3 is TGTGCCAGCAGCGCTCAAGGGACAGGGGAGGAGACCCAGTACTTC.

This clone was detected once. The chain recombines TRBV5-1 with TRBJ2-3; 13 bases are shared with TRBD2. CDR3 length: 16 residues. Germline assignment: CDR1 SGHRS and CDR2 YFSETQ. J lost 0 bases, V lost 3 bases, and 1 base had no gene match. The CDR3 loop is CASSSTSGRSTDTQYF. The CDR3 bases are TGCGCCAGCAGCTCGACTAGCGGGAGGAGCACAGATACGCAGTATTTT.

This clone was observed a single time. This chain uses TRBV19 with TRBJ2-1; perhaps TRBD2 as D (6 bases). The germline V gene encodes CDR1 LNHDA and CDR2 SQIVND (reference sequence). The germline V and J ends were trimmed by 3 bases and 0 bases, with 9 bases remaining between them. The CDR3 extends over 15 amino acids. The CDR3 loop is CASSMEGSSYNEQFF. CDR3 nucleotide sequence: TGTGCCAGTAGTATGGAGGGGAGCTCCTACAATGAGCAGTTCTTC. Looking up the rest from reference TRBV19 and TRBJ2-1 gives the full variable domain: DGGITQSPKYLFRKEGQNVTLSCEQNLNHDAMYWYRQDPGQGLRLIYYSQIVNDFQKGDIAEGYSVSREKKESFPLTVTSAQKNPTAFYLCASSMEGSSYNEQFFGPGTRLTVL.

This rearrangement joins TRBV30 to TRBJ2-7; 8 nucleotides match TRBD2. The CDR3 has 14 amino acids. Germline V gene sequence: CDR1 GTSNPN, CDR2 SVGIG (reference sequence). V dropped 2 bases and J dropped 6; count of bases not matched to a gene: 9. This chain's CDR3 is CAWSNPTSAFEQYF. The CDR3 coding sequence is TGTGCCTGGAGTAACCCGACTAGCGCTTTCGAGCAGTACTTC.

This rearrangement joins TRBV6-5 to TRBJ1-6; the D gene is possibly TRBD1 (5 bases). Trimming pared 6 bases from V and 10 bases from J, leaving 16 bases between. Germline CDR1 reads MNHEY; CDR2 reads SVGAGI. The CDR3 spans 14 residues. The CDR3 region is CASSSPGGASPLHF. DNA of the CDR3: TGTGCCAGCAGCTCCCCGGGAGGGGCGTCACCCCTCCACTTT.

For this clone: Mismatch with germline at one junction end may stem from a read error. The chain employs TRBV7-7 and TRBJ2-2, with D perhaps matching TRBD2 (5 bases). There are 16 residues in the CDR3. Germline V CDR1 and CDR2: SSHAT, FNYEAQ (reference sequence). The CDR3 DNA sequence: TGTGCTAGCAGCTTCGAATCTGTAGCGTTCACCGGGGAGCTGTTTTTT. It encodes CASSFESVAFTGELFF.

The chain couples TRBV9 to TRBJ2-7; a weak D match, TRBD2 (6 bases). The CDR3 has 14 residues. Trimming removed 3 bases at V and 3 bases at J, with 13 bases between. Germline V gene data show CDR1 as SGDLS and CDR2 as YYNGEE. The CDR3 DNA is TGTGCCAGCAGCGCCGGGGGACCAGTCTACGAGCAGTACTTC. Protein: CASSAGGPVYEQYF.

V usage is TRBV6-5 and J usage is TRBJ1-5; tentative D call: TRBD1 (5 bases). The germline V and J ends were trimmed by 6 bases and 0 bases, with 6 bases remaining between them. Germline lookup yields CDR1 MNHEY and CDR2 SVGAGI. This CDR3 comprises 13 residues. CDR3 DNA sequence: TGTGCCAGCAGGGGGCGTAGCAATCAGCCCCAGCATTTT. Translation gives CASRGRSNQPQHF.

The DNA of the CDR3 is TGTGCCAGCAGCTTAGATTTAAACGGAGATGAGCAGTTCTTC. Translated, it gives CASSLDLNGDEQFF. V is TRBV11-2 and J is TRBJ2-1; no clear D gene. Germline V gene sequence: CDR1 SGHAT, CDR2 FQNNGV. The CDR3 sequence is 14 residues long. Trimming removed 0 bases from V and 8 bases from J, with 11 bases in between.

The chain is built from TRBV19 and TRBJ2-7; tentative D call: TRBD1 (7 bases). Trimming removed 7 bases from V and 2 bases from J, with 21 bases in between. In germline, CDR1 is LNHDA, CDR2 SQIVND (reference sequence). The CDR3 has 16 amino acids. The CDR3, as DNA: TGTGCCAGTAAGGAGGGGGCCGGGACAACCGCCTACGAGCAGTACTTC. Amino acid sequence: CASKEGAGTTAYEQYF.

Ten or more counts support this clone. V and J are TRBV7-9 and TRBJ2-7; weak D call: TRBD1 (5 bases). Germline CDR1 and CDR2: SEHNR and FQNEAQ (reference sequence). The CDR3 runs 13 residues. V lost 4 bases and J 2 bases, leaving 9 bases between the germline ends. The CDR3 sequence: CASSSDTTYEQYF. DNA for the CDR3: TGTGCCAGCAGCTCGGACACCACCTACGAGCAGTACTTC.

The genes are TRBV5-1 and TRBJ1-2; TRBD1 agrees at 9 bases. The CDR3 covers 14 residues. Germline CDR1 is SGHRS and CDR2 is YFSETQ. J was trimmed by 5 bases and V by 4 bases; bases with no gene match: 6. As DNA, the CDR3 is TGCGCCAGCAGCCTCGGGACAGGGCTTTATGGCTACACCTTC. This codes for CASSLGTGLYGYTF.

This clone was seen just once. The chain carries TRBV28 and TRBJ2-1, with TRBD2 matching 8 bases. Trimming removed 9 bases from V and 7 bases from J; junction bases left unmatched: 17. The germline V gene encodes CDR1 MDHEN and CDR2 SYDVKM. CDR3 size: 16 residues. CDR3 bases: TGTGCCAGTAAGAAGACTAGCGAGGGGGGCTGGAATGAGCAGTTCTTC. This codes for CASKKTSEGGWNEQFF.

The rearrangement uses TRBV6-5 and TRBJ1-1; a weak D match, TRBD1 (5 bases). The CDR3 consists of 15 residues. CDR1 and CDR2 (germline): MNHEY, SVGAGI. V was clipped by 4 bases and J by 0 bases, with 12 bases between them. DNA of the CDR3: TGTGCCAGCAGTTGGACACCCCGATTGAACACTGAAGCTTTCTTT. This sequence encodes CASSWTPRLNTEAFF.

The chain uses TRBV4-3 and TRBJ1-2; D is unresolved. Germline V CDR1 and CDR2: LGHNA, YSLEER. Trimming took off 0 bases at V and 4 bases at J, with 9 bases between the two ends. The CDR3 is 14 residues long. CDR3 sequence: CASSQDLAGYGYTF. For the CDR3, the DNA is TGCGCCAGCAGCCAAGATCTTGCCGGCTATGGCTACACCTTC.

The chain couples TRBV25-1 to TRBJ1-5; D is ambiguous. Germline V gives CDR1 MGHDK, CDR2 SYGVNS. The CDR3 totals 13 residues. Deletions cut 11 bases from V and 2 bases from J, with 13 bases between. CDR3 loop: CAARSSRNQPQHF. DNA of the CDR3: TGTGCCGCCCGGTCGTCGCGCAATCAGCCCCAGCATTTT. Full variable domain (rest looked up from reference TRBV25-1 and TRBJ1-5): EADIYQTPRYLVIGTGKKITLECSQTMGHDKMYWYQQDPGMELHLIHYSYGVNSTEKGDLSSESTVSRIRTEHFPLTLESARPSHTSQYLCAARSSRNQPQHFGDGTRLSIL.

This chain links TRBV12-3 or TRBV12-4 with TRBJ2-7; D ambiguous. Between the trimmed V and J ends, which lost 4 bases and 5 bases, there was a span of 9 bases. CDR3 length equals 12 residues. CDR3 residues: CASSWSLHEQYF. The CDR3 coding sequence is TGTGCCAGCAGTTGGTCCCTACACGAGCAGTACTTC.

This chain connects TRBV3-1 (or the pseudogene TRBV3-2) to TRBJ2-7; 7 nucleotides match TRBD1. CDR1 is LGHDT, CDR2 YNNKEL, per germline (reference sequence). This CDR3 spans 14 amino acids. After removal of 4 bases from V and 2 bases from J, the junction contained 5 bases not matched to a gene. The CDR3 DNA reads TGTGCCAGCAGCCCCCGGGACAGACCCTACGAGCAGTACTTC. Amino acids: CASSPRDRPYEQYF.

In nucleotides, the CDR3 is TGTGCCAGTAGTCGTGGAACTAACTACAATGAGCAGTTCTTC. Encoded protein: CASSRGTNYNEQFF. J is TRBJ2-1 and V is TRBV19, with D unresolved. CDR3 length: 14 residues. Germline V gene lookup returns CDR1 LNHDA and CDR2 SQIVND (reference sequence). V lost 5 bases, J lost 3 bases, and 11 bases lay in between.

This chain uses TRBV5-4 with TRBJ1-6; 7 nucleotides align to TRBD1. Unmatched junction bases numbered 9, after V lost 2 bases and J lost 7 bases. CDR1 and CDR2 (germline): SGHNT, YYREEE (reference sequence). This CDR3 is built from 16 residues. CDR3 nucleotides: TGTGCCAGCAGCTTCTTTGGGACAGACCGAAATTCACCCCTCCACTTT. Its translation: CASSFFGTDRNSPLHF.

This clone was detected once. The CDR3 region is CATSDLNGTGALKVYGYTF. CDR3 sequence (DNA): TGTGCCACCAGTGATTTGAACGGGACAGGGGCCTTGAAGGTCTATGGCTACACCTTC. The genes are TRBV24-1 and TRBJ1-2, with 10 bases aligning to TRBD1. The CDR3 contains 19 residues. V lost 0 bases and J lost 4; bases outside the gene matches: 13. In germline, CDR1 is KGHDR, CDR2 SFDVKD.

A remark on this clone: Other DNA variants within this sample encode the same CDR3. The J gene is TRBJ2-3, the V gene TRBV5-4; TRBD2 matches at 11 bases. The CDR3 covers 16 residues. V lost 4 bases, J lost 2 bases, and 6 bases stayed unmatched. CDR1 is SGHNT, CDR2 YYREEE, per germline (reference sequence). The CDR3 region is CASSPLAGGATDTQYF. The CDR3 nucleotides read TGTGCCAGCAGCCCCCTAGCGGGGGGTGCCACAGATACGCAGTATTTT.

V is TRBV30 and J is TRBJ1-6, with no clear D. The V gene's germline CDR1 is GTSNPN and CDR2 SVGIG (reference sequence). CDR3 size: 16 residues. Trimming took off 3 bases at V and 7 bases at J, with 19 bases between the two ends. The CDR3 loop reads CAWSPPGGSRNSPLHF. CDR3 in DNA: TGTGCCTGGAGCCCACCCGGCGGCAGCAGAAATTCACCCCTCCACTTT. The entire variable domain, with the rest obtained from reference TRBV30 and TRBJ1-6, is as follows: SQTIHQWPATLVQPVGSPLSLECTVEGTSNPNLYWYRQAAGRGLQLLFYSVGIGQISSEVPQNLSASRPQDRQFILSSKKLLLSDSGFYLCAWSPPGGSRNSPLHFGNGTRLTVT.

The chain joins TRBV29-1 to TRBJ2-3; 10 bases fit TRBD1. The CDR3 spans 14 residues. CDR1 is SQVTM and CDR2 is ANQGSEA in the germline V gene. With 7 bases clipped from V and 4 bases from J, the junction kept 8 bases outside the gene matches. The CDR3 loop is CSARRQGAADTQYF. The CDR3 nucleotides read TGCAGCGCCCGCCGACAGGGGGCGGCAGATACGCAGTATTTT.

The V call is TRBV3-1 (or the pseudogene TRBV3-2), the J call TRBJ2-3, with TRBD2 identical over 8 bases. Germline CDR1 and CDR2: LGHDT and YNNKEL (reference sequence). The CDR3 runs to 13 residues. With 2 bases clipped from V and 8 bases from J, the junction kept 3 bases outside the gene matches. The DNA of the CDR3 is TGTGCCAGCAGCCAATGGGCGGGGGGTACGCAGTATTTT. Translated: CASSQWAGGTQYF.

CDR3 residues: CASSLSASGSTGELFF. In DNA form, the CDR3 reads TGTGCCAGCAGTTTATCGGCTAGCGGTTCCACCGGGGAGCTGTTTTTT. This rearrangement joins TRBV28 to TRBJ2-2; 7 nucleotides align to TRBD2. Germline values: CDR1 MDHEN, CDR2 SYDVKM. After removal of 1 base from V and 4 bases from J, the junction contained 6 bases not matched to a gene. This CDR3 has 16 residues.